The 22 T cell receptor beta chains listed next were all sequenced from one sample in a study of Graves' ophthalmopathy and Graves' hyperthyroidism. Amplifying from RNA transcripts, the study obtained TCR beta CDR3 regions. HTBI-primed RT-PCR formed the first round, and a multiplex PCR formed the second. TCRdb reprocessed the multiplex PCR reads via MiXCR and lists one record per CDR3 protein. Found here are around 600,000 distinct CDR3 sequences, about 38% of them singletons; the top ten hold roughly 3.5%. Source material: peripheral blood. Receptors originate from an adult man with Graves' ophthalmopathy.

Only a few counts were recorded for this clonotype. The J gene is TRBJ2-7, the V gene TRBV5-1; 11 bases line up with TRBD2. This CDR3 is 16 amino acids long. V shed 4 bases and J 13 bases; nucleotides not matched to a gene: 19. Germline V lookup: CDR1 SGHRS, CDR2 YFSETQ. DNA of the CDR3: TGCGCCAGCAGCACCTTGACTAGCGGGGAAAGCTACGTTAAATACTTC. It codes for CASSTLTSGESYVKYF.

The chain has TRBV7-9 and TRBJ2-1; 10 bases map to TRBD2. After removal of 4 bases from V and 7 bases from J, the junction contained 4 bases not matched to a gene. CDR1 and CDR2 from the germline V gene are SEHNR and FQNEAQ (reference sequence). The CDR3 is made up of 14 amino acids. In DNA form, the CDR3 reads TGTGCCAGCAGCTCCACGACTAGCGGGAATGAGCAGTTCTTC. Protein product: CASSSTTSGNEQFF.

This chain joins TRBV9 and TRBJ2-7, with D unclear. The V and J ends lost 5 bases and 3 bases respectively, with 15 bases between them. The CDR3 covers 14 residues. Germline assignment: CDR1 SGDLS and CDR2 YYNGEE. The CDR3 nucleotides are TGTGCCAGCAGTTCGCCCGGGCGGTTCTACGAGCAGTACTTC. It yields the protein CASSSPGRFYEQYF.

As DNA, the CDR3 is TGTGCCAGCAGCACCCAGACAGCCTACTACGAGCAGTACTTC. It translates to CASSTQTAYYEQYF. V usage is TRBV7-2 and J usage is TRBJ2-7; weak D call: TRBD1 (5 bases). Germline-derived CDR1 and CDR2 are SGHTA and FQGNSA. The CDR3 consists of 14 residues. Trimming cost V 5 bases and J 3 bases, with 14 bases left between them. Full variable domain (missing parts from reference TRBV7-2 and TRBJ2-7): GAGVSQSPSNKVTEKGKDVELRCDPISGHTALYWYRQSLGQGLEFLIYFQGNSAPDKSGLPSDRFSAERTGGSVSTLTIQRTQQEDSAVYLCASSTQTAYYEQYFGPGTRLTVT.

This chain uses TRBV25-1 with TRBJ1-4; 7 bases match TRBD1. V lost 6 bases, J lost 6 bases, and 10 bases stayed unmatched. CDR3 length: 15 residues. The germline V gene encodes CDR1 MGHDK and CDR2 SYGVNS. CDR3 in amino acids: CASSQGSGTDEKLFF. In DNA form, the CDR3 reads TGTGCCAGCAGCCAAGGATCCGGGACAGATGAAAAACTGTTTTTT.

The chain carries TRBV5-5 and TRBJ1-1; D is perhaps TRBD1 (6 bases). Germline V CDR1 and CDR2: SGHKS, YYEKEE (reference sequence). The CDR3 sequence is 15 residues long. Trimming left V 3 bases short and J 3 bases short, with 15 bases between. CDR3 nucleotide sequence: TGTGCCAGCAGCTCACAGGGAGGTAGAGACACTGAAGCTTTCTTT. Translation: CASSSQGGRDTEAFF.

V is TRBV7-9 and J is TRBJ2-5; 10 bases align to TRBD1. V shed 5 bases and J 5 bases; nucleotides not matched to a gene: 14. Germline V gene lookup returns CDR1 SEHNR and CDR2 FQNEAQ (reference sequence). The CDR3 covers 17 residues. The CDR3 region has the DNA TGTGCCAGCAGCGCCCCGGGACAGGGGCCGGGTCGGGAGACCCAGTACTTC. It translates to CASSAPGQGPGRETQYF.

The gene calls are TRBV10-3 and TRBJ1-4; D possibly corresponds to TRBD1 (5 bases). V was pared by 3 bases and J by 8 bases, with 10 bases between. CDR3 length: 13 amino acids. Germline V lookup: CDR1 ENHRY, CDR2 SYGVKD. The CDR3 nucleotides read TGTGCCATCAGTGACCCTTCAGGGGAAAAACTGTTTTTT. Amino acid sequence: CAISDPSGEKLFF.

This clonotype was counted at least ten times. The chain recombines TRBV20-1 with TRBJ2-5; weak D call: TRBD2 (6 bases). The V gene lost 3 bases and the J gene lost 5 bases, with 19 bases spanning the gap. In germline, CDR1 is DFQATT, CDR2 SNEGSKA (reference sequence). The CDR3 is made up of 15 amino acids. The CDR3 spells CSARRGLAYVETQYF. DNA for the CDR3: TGCAGTGCTAGGAGGGGCCTAGCGTACGTGGAGACCCAGTACTTC.

The sample holds many counts of this clonotype. Its ends do not fully match the called genes, so a read error is possible. The chain carries TRBV20-1 and TRBJ1-6; 7 bases line up with TRBD1. Per the germline V gene, CDR1 is DFQATT and CDR2 is SNEGSKA (reference sequence). The CDR3 is made up of 14 amino acids. The CDR3 is CSANQGGYSSPLHF. CDR3 nucleotide sequence: TGCAGTGCTAACCAGGGGGGTTATAGTTCACCCCTCCACTTT.

This clonotype was counted between two and nine times. The chain recombines TRBV7-3 with TRBJ2-7, with TRBD2 matching over 13 bases. With V trimmed by 5 bases and J by 6 bases, 13 bases remained unmatched. CDR1 and CDR2 from the germline V gene are SGHTA and FQGTGA. The CDR3 runs 17 residues. Here the CDR3 DNA reads TGTGCCAGCAGCGGGGGACTAGCGGGGAGTCCCTTACCCGAGCAGTACTTC. It codes for CASSGGLAGSPLPEQYF.

The J gene is TRBJ1-1, the V gene TRBV5-8; D gene ambiguous. Trimming stripped 4 bases from V and 4 bases from J, with 11 bases between. Germline assignment: CDR1 SGHTS and CDR2 YDEGEE. This CDR3 comprises 13 residues. The chain's CDR3 is CASSNYRGTEAFF. In DNA, the CDR3 is TGTGCCAGCAGCAACTACAGAGGCACTGAAGCTTTCTTT.

Concerning this clonotype: A much larger clone sits a single nucleotide away, making a read error possible. The chain has TRBV7-3 and TRBJ1-2; D is ambiguous. Trimming pared 3 bases from V and 6 bases from J, leaving 14 bases between. CDR1 SGHTA and CDR2 FQGTGA come from the germline V gene. This CDR3 is 14 amino acids long. This CDR3 is CASSFNLAPHGYTF. Written as DNA, the CDR3 is TGTGCCAGCAGCTTTAATTTGGCGCCCCATGGCTACACCTTC.

The V gene is TRBV6-6, the J gene TRBJ2-7; 11 nucleotides match TRBD2. CDR1 and CDR2 from the germline V gene are MNHNY and SVGAGI (reference sequence). The CDR3 is made up of 18 amino acids. V lost 5 bases to trimming and J lost 0 bases; unmatched junction nucleotides: 12. The CDR3 nucleotides read TGTGCCAGCAGTCCCGGGACTAGCGGAGCCAGACACTCCTACGAGCAGTACTTC. As protein: CASSPGTSGARHSYEQYF.

The chain is built from TRBV29-1 and TRBJ1-4, with a possible D match to TRBD1 (5 bases). The CDR3 has 14 amino acids. Trimming pared 2 bases from V and 8 bases from J, leaving 15 bases between. Per the germline V gene, CDR1 is SQVTM and CDR2 is ANQGSEA. CDR3 in DNA: TGCAGCGTTGAAATTCCGGGACGGACAGAAAAACTGTTTTTT. It yields the protein CSVEIPGRTEKLFF.

The rearrangement uses TRBV7-9 and TRBJ1-1; D is unclear. V gave up 3 bases and J gave up 6 bases, with 8 bases separating them. Germline V lookup: CDR1 SEHNR, CDR2 FQNEAQ (reference sequence). The CDR3 runs 12 residues. The CDR3 protein is CASSLGLPEAFF. In DNA, the CDR3 is TGTGCCAGCAGCTTGGGCTTACCTGAAGCTTTCTTT.

CDR3: CSVERGLYGGMNTEAFF. CDR3 coding DNA: TGCAGCGTTGAAAGGGGACTTTATGGCGGAATGAACACTGAAGCTTTCTTT. The rearrangement uses TRBV29-1 and TRBJ1-1; the D gene is possibly TRBD1 (5 bases). Between the trimmed V and J ends, which lost 2 bases and 0 bases, there was a span of 19 bases. There are 17 residues in the CDR3. Germline V gives CDR1 SQVTM, CDR2 ANQGSEA.

This clonotype came up a few times. The J gene is TRBJ1-2, the V gene TRBV4-3; 7 bases map to TRBD1. After removal of 0 bases from V and 4 bases from J, the junction contained 8 bases not matched to a gene. The CDR3 is made up of 16 amino acids. Germline assignment: CDR1 LGHNA and CDR2 YSLEER. The CDR3: CASSQEVTGKTYGYTF. The CDR3 bases are TGCGCCAGCAGCCAAGAAGTGACAGGGAAAACCTATGGCTACACCTTC.

In this sample, this clonotype turned up many times. The genes are TRBV13 and TRBJ1-3; TRBD1 matches 7 bases. V was pared by 5 bases and J by 2 bases, with 3 bases of the junction left unmatched. The CDR3 spans 14 residues. Germline CDR1 reads PRHDT; CDR2 reads FYEKMQ (reference sequence). The CDR3 loop is CASSATGAGNTIYF. CDR3 in DNA: TGTGCCAGCAGCGCCACAGGGGCTGGAAACACCATATATTTT.

This clonotype appeared once. Given a much more abundant clone one base away, this may be a read error. The rearrangement uses TRBV7-9 and TRBJ1-5; tentatively, D is TRBD1 (6 bases). The CDR3 loop spans 15 amino acids. Looked up from germline, CDR1 is SEHNR and CDR2 is FQNEAQ (reference sequence). The V end lost 5 bases, the J end lost 0 bases, and 11 bases lay between the germline ends. The CDR3 nucleotides are TGTGCCAGCAGCCCGACAGGACATAGCAATCAGCCCCAGCATTTT. Translated, it gives CASSPTGHSNQPQHF.

Details on this clonotype: A much larger clone lies a single base off, so this may be a read error. The chain links TRBV7-9 to TRBJ2-7; 14 bases map to TRBD2. The CDR3 has 16 residues. With V trimmed by 7 bases and J by 5 bases, 10 bases remained unmatched. Germline V gives CDR1 SEHNR, CDR2 FQNEAQ (reference sequence). The CDR3 sequence is CASNLRLAGGPDEQYF. The CDR3 DNA reads as TGTGCCAGCAACCTGCGACTAGCGGGAGGGCCCGACGAGCAGTACTTC.

About this clonotype itself: A junction boundary mismatches the germline segment, possibly from a read error. This chain uses TRBV7-9 with TRBJ2-6; unclear D gene. Germline lookup yields CDR1 SEHNR and CDR2 FQNEAQ (reference sequence). The CDR3 loop spans 8 amino acids. The CDR3 DNA reads TGTGCCAGCAGCTTGGCCTCTTTC. Residues: CASSLASF.